Listed below are T cell receptor beta chains from one sample, sequenced in a study of identical twins. TCRdb processed the 5' RACE reads anew with MiXCR; each CDR3 protein has one entry. The data show fewer than 550,000 distinct CDR3 sequences, 13% to 15% seen once. Separately, the same data were catalogued under a study of yellow fever vaccine responses in identical twins.

Sequenced input: CD4+ T cells sorted from blood. The receptor source for this set is a woman between 18 and 29 years old in good health. The CDR3 runs from the conserved cysteine through the conserved F or W. A D gene is named only where the DNA matches it firmly. The size entry is marked missing in some rows and otherwise reads once, few, many or a size class.

v_gene: TRBV7-7
len: 15
abundance: .
j_gene: TRBJ2-6
d_gene: .
CDR3aa: CASSSEPSGANVLTF
CDR3nt: TGTGCCAGCAGTAGCGAACCCTCGGGGGCCAACGTCCTGACTTTC

v_gene: TRBV5-1
len: 15
abundance: .
j_gene: TRBJ2-1
d_gene: .
CDR3aa: CASSLVGGSDNEQFF
CDR3nt: TGCGCCAGCAGCTTGGTGGGGGGCTCCGACAATGAGCAGTTCTTC

v_gene: TRBV12-3/TRBV12-4
len: 14
abundance: many
j_gene: TRBJ1-3
d_gene: TRBD1
CDR3aa: CASRQGAFGNTIYF
CDR3nt: TGTGCCAGCAGACAGGGGGCTTTTGGAAACACCATATATTTT

v_gene: TRBV7-6
len: 14
abundance: few
j_gene: TRBJ2-5
d_gene: .
CDR3aa: CASSLVARGETQYF
CDR3nt: TGTGCCAGCAGCTTAGTTGCACGCGGAGAGACCCAGTACTTC

v_gene: TRBV7-9
len: 15
abundance: few
j_gene: TRBJ2-1
d_gene: TRBD2
CDR3aa: CASSLLASGRNEQFF
CDR3nt: TGTGCCAGCAGCTTACTGGCTAGCGGGAGGAATGAGCAGTTCTTC

v_gene: TRBV20-1
len: 13
abundance: .
j_gene: TRBJ2-7
d_gene: .
CDR3aa: CSAIRDLFPEQYF
CDR3nt: TGCAGTGCTATCCGGGACCTTTTCCCCGAGCAGTACTTC

v_gene: TRBV7-8
len: 16
abundance: .
j_gene: TRBJ2-7
d_gene: .
CDR3aa: CASSLVTSGIRGEQYF
CDR3nt: TGTGCCAGCAGCTTAGTTACCAGCGGAATACGGGGAGAGCAGTACTTC

v_gene: TRBV3-1
len: 13
abundance: few
j_gene: TRBJ2-2
d_gene: .
CDR3aa: CASTMTTSGELFF
CDR3nt: TGTGCCAGCACGATGACAACAAGCGGGGAGCTGTTTTTT

v_gene: TRBV20-1
len: 16
abundance: .
j_gene: TRBJ2-7
d_gene: TRBD2
CDR3aa: CSASISGRRNTYEQYF
CDR3nt: TGCAGTGCTAGCATTAGCGGGAGGCGAAATACCTACGAGCAGTACTTC

v_gene: TRBV27
len: 14
abundance: .
j_gene: TRBJ2-1
d_gene: TRBD2
CDR3aa: CASSSQPLAGEQFF
CDR3nt: TGTGCCAGCAGTTCCCAGCCCCTAGCGGGTGAGCAGTTCTTC

v_gene: TRBV9
len: 15
abundance: many
j_gene: TRBJ2-3
d_gene: .
CDR3aa: CASSVTPSSTDTQYF
CDR3nt: TGTGCCAGCAGCGTGACTCCGTCCAGCACAGATACGCAGTATTTT

v_gene: TRBV15
len: 18
abundance: .
j_gene: TRBJ2-2
d_gene: TRBD1
CDR3aa: CATSRDRGQGVYTGELFF
CDR3nt: TGTGCCACCAGCAGAGATAGGGGGCAGGGGGTTTACACCGGGGAGCTGTTTTTT

v_gene: TRBV12-3/TRBV12-4
len: 18
abundance: .
j_gene: TRBJ2-3
d_gene: .
CDR3aa: CASSLMAGRVGSTDTQYF
CDR3nt: TGTGCCAGCAGCCTCATGGCCGGGAGAGTTGGTAGCACAGATACGCAGTATTTT

v_gene: TRBV7-6
len: 15
abundance: .
j_gene: TRBJ2-3
d_gene: .
CDR3aa: CASSYRGLSTDTQYF
CDR3nt: TGTGCCAGCAGCTATAGGGGCCTTAGCACAGATACGCAGTATTTT

v_gene: TRBV20-1
len: 15
abundance: .
j_gene: TRBJ2-3
d_gene: TRBD2
CDR3aa: CSASRGGPGADTQYF
CDR3nt: TGCAGTGCTAGTCGCGGGGGGCCAGGGGCAGATACGCAGTATTTT

v_gene: TRBV3-1
len: 16
abundance: .
j_gene: TRBJ2-3
d_gene: .
CDR3aa: CASSQDVGGRTDTQYF
CDR3nt: TGTGCCAGCAGCCAAGATGTGGGGGGCCGGACAGATACGCAGTATTTT

v_gene: TRBV10-3
len: 12
abundance: .
j_gene: TRBJ2-7
d_gene: .
CDR3aa: CAISKDGLEQYF
CDR3nt: TGTGCCATCAGTAAGGACGGTCTAGAGCAGTACTTC

v_gene: TRBV5-1
len: 14
abundance: few
j_gene: TRBJ2-7
d_gene: .
CDR3aa: CASTLGGTVHEQYF
CDR3nt: TGCGCCAGCACCCTGGGGGGAACGGTCCACGAGCAGTACTTC

v_gene: TRBV5-1
len: 15
abundance: many
j_gene: TRBJ1-5
d_gene: .
CDR3aa: CASSEGTQSNQPQHF
CDR3nt: TGCGCCAGCAGCGAGGGTACTCAGAGCAATCAGCCCCAGCATTTT

v_gene: TRBV20-1
len: 14
abundance: few
j_gene: TRBJ1-3
d_gene: .
CDR3aa: CSASGPSSGNTIYF
CDR3nt: TGCAGTGCTAGTGGCCCGAGCTCTGGAAACACCATATATTTT

v_gene: TRBV29-1
len: 12
abundance: many
j_gene: TRBJ2-4
d_gene: TRBD1
CDR3aa: CSVPGDSDIQYF
CDR3nt: TGCAGCGTACCTGGGGACAGTGACATTCAGTACTTC

v_gene: TRBV5-1
len: 15
abundance: .
j_gene: TRBJ2-1
d_gene: TRBD2
CDR3aa: CASSLPGLAANEQFF
CDR3nt: TGCGCCAGCAGTTTACCGGGACTAGCGGCCAATGAGCAGTTCTTC

v_gene: TRBV20-1
len: 15
abundance: few
j_gene: TRBJ2-2
d_gene: .
CDR3aa: CSAQSGQANTGELFF
CDR3nt: TGCAGTGCCCAGAGCGGTCAGGCAAACACCGGGGAGCTGTTTTTT

v_gene: TRBV12-5
len: 15
abundance: few
j_gene: TRBJ1-5
d_gene: TRBD1
CDR3aa: CASGDGQGGVQPQHF
CDR3nt: TGTGCTAGTGGTGATGGACAGGGGGGTGTACAGCCCCAGCATTTT

v_gene: TRBV5-1
len: 16
abundance: many
j_gene: TRBJ2-1
d_gene: TRBD2
CDR3aa: CASSLASGGGLHEQFF
CDR3nt: TGCGCCAGCAGCTTGGCTAGCGGGGGGGGCCTTCATGAGCAGTTCTTC

v_gene: TRBV5-1
len: 13
abundance: many
j_gene: TRBJ1-2
d_gene: .
CDR3aa: CASSLAQKDGYTF
CDR3nt: TGCGCCAGCAGCTTGGCACAGAAAGATGGCTACACCTTC

v_gene: TRBV9
len: 16
abundance: .
j_gene: TRBJ2-1
d_gene: .
CDR3aa: CASSVASGRAYNEQFF
CDR3nt: TGTGCCAGCAGCGTAGCTTCGGGCAGGGCCTACAATGAGCAGTTCTTC

v_gene: TRBV11-1
len: 18
abundance: few
j_gene: TRBJ2-3
d_gene: .
CDR3aa: CASSSRGTTGTRADTQYF
CDR3nt: TGTGCCAGCAGCTCCCGAGGAACCACAGGCACCAGGGCAGATACGCAGTATTTT

v_gene: TRBV20-1
len: 14
abundance: few
j_gene: TRBJ1-4
d_gene: TRBD1
CDR3aa: CSARWTGGNEKLFF
CDR3nt: TGCAGTGCTAGATGGACAGGGGGAAATGAAAAACTGTTTTTT

v_gene: TRBV20-1
len: 15
abundance: .
j_gene: TRBJ1-5
d_gene: .
CDR3aa: CSARDQGLSNQPQHF
CDR3nt: TGCAGTGCTAGAGATCAGGGGTTGAGCAATCAGCCCCAGCATTTT

v_gene: TRBV20-1
len: 14
abundance: .
j_gene: TRBJ2-1
d_gene: TRBD2
CDR3aa: CSAPRTSGRAEQFF
CDR3nt: TGCAGTGCTCCGCGGACTAGCGGGAGGGCCGAGCAGTTCTTC